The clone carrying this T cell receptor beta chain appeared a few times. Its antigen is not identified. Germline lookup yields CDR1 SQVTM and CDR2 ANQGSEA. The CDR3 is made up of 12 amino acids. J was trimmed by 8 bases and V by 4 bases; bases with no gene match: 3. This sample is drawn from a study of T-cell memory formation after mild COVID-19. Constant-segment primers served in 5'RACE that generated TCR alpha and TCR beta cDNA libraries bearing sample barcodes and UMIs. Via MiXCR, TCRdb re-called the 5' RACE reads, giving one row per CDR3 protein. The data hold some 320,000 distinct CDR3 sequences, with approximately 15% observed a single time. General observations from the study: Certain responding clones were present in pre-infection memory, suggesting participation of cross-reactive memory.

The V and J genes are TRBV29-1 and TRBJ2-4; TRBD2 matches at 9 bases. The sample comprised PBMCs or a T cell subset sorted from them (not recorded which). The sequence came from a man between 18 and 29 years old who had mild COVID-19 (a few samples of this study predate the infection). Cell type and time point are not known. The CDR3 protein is CSVGGGADIQYF. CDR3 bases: TGCAGCGTTGGCGGGGGGGCAGACATTCAGTACTTC.